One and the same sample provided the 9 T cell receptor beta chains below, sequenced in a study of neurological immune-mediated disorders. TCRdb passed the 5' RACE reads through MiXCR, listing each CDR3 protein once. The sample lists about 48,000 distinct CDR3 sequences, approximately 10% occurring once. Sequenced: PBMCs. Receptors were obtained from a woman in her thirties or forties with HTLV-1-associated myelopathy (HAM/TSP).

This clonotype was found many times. The CDR3 DNA reads TGCGCCAGCAGCCAAGATCCCGGCGGGGAAGGGCCCCAGCATTTT. Translation: CASSQDPGGEGPQHF. The rearrangement links TRBV4-1 to TRBJ1-5; no clear D gene. The CDR3 contains 15 residues. V gave up 0 bases and J gave up 9 bases, with 15 bases separating them. Germline V lookup: CDR1 MGHRA, CDR2 YSYEKL.

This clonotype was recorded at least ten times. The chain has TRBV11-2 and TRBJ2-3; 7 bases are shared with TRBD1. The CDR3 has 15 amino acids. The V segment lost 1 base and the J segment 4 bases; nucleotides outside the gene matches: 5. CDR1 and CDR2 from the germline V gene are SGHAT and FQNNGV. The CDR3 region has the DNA TGTGCCAGCAGCTTAGGTCCCGACAGGGCAGATACGCAGTATTTT. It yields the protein CASSLGPDRADTQYF.

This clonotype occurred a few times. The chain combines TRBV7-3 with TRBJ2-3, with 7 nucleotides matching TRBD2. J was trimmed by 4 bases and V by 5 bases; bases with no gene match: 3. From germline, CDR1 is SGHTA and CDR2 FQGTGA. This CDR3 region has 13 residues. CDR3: CASSAGDPDTQYF. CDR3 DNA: TGTGCCAGCAGCGCGGGGGACCCAGATACGCAGTATTTT. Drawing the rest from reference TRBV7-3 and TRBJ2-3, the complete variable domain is GAGVSQTPSNKVTEKGKYVELRCDPISGHTALYWYRQSLGQGPEFLIYFQGTGAADDSGLPNDRFFAVRPEGSVSTLKIQRTERGDSAVYLCASSAGDPDTQYFGPGTRLTVL.

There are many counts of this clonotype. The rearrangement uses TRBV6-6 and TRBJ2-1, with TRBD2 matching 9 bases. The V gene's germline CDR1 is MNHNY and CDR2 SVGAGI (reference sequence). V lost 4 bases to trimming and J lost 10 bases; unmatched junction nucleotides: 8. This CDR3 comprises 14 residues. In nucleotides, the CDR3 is TGTGCCAGCAGTTCCTGGGGTAGCGGGGGCGAGCAGTTCTTC. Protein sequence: CASSSWGSGGEQFF.

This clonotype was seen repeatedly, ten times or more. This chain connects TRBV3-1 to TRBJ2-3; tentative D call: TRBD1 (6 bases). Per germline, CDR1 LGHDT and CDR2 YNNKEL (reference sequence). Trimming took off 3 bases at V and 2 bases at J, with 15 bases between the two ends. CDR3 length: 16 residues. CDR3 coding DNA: TGTGCCAGCAGCCATTCATTCCGGGACAACACAGATACGCAGTATTTT. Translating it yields CASSHSFRDNTDTQYF.

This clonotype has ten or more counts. The CDR3 coding sequence is TGCGCCAGCAGCTTTAGCGGGGATTCTTACGAGCAGTACTTC. The encoded protein is CASSFSGDSYEQYF. The chain employs TRBV5-1 and TRBJ2-7, with TRBD2 matching over 8 bases. In germline, CDR1 is SGHRS, CDR2 YFSETQ. The V segment lost 2 bases and the J segment 4 bases; nucleotides outside the gene matches: 5. There are 14 residues in the CDR3.

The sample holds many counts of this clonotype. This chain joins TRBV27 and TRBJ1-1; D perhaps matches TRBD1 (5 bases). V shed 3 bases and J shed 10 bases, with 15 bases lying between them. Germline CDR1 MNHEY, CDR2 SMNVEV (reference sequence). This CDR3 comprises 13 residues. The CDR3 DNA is TGTGCCAGCAGTTTTAGGGACTCGAGGGGAGCTTTCTTT. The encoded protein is CASSFRDSRGAFF.

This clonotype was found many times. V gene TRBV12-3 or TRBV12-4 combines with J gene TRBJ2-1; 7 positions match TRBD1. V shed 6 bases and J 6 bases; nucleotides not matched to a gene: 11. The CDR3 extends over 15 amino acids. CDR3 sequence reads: CASSSGEGASNEQFF. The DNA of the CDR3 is TGTGCCAGCAGCTCTGGAGAGGGGGCAAGCAATGAGCAGTTCTTC.

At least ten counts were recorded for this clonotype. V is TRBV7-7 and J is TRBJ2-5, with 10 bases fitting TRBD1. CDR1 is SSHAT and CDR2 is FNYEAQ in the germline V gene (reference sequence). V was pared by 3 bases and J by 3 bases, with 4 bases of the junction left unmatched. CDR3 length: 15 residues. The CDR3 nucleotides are TGTGCCAGCAGCTTCGGGACAGGGGTTGAAGAGACCCAGTACTTC. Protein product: CASSFGTGVEETQYF. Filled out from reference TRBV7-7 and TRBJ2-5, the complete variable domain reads GAGVSQSPRYKVTKRGQDVTLRCDPISSHATLYWYQQALGQGPEFLTYFNYEAQPDKSGLPSDRFSAERPEGSISTLTIQRTEQRDSAMYRCASSFGTGVEETQYFGPGTRLLVL.